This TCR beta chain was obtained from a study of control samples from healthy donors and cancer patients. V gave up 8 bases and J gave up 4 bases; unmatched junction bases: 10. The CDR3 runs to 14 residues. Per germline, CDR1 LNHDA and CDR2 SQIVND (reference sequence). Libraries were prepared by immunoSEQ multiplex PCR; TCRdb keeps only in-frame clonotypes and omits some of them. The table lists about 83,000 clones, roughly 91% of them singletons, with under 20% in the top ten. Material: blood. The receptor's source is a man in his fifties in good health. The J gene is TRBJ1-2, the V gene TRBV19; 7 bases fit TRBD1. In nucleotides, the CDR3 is TGTGCCAGTGGAACACAGGACAGGACCTATGGCTACACCTTC. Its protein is CASGTQDRTYGYTF.